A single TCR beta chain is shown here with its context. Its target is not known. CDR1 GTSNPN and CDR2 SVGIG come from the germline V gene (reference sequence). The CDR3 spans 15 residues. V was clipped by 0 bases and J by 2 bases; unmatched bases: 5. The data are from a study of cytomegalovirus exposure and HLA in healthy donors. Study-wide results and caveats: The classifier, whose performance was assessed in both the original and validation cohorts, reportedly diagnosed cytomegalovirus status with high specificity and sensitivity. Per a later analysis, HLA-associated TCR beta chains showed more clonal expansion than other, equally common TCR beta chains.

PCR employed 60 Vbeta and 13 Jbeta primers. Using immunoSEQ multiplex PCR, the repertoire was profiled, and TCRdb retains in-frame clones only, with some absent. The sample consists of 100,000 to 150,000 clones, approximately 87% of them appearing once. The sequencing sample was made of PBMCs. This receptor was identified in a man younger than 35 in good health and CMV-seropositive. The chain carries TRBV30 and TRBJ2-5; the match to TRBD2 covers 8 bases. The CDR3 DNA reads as TGTGCCTGGAGTGTAGAACTAGCGGTGCAAGAGACCCAGTACTTC. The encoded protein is CAWSVELAVQETQYF. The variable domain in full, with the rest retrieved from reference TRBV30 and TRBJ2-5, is SQTIHQWPATLVQPVGSPLSLECTVEGTSNPNLYWYRQAAGRGLQLLFYSVGIGQISSEVPQNLSASRPQDRQFILSSKKLLLSDSGFYLCAWSVELAVQETQYFGPGTRLLVL.